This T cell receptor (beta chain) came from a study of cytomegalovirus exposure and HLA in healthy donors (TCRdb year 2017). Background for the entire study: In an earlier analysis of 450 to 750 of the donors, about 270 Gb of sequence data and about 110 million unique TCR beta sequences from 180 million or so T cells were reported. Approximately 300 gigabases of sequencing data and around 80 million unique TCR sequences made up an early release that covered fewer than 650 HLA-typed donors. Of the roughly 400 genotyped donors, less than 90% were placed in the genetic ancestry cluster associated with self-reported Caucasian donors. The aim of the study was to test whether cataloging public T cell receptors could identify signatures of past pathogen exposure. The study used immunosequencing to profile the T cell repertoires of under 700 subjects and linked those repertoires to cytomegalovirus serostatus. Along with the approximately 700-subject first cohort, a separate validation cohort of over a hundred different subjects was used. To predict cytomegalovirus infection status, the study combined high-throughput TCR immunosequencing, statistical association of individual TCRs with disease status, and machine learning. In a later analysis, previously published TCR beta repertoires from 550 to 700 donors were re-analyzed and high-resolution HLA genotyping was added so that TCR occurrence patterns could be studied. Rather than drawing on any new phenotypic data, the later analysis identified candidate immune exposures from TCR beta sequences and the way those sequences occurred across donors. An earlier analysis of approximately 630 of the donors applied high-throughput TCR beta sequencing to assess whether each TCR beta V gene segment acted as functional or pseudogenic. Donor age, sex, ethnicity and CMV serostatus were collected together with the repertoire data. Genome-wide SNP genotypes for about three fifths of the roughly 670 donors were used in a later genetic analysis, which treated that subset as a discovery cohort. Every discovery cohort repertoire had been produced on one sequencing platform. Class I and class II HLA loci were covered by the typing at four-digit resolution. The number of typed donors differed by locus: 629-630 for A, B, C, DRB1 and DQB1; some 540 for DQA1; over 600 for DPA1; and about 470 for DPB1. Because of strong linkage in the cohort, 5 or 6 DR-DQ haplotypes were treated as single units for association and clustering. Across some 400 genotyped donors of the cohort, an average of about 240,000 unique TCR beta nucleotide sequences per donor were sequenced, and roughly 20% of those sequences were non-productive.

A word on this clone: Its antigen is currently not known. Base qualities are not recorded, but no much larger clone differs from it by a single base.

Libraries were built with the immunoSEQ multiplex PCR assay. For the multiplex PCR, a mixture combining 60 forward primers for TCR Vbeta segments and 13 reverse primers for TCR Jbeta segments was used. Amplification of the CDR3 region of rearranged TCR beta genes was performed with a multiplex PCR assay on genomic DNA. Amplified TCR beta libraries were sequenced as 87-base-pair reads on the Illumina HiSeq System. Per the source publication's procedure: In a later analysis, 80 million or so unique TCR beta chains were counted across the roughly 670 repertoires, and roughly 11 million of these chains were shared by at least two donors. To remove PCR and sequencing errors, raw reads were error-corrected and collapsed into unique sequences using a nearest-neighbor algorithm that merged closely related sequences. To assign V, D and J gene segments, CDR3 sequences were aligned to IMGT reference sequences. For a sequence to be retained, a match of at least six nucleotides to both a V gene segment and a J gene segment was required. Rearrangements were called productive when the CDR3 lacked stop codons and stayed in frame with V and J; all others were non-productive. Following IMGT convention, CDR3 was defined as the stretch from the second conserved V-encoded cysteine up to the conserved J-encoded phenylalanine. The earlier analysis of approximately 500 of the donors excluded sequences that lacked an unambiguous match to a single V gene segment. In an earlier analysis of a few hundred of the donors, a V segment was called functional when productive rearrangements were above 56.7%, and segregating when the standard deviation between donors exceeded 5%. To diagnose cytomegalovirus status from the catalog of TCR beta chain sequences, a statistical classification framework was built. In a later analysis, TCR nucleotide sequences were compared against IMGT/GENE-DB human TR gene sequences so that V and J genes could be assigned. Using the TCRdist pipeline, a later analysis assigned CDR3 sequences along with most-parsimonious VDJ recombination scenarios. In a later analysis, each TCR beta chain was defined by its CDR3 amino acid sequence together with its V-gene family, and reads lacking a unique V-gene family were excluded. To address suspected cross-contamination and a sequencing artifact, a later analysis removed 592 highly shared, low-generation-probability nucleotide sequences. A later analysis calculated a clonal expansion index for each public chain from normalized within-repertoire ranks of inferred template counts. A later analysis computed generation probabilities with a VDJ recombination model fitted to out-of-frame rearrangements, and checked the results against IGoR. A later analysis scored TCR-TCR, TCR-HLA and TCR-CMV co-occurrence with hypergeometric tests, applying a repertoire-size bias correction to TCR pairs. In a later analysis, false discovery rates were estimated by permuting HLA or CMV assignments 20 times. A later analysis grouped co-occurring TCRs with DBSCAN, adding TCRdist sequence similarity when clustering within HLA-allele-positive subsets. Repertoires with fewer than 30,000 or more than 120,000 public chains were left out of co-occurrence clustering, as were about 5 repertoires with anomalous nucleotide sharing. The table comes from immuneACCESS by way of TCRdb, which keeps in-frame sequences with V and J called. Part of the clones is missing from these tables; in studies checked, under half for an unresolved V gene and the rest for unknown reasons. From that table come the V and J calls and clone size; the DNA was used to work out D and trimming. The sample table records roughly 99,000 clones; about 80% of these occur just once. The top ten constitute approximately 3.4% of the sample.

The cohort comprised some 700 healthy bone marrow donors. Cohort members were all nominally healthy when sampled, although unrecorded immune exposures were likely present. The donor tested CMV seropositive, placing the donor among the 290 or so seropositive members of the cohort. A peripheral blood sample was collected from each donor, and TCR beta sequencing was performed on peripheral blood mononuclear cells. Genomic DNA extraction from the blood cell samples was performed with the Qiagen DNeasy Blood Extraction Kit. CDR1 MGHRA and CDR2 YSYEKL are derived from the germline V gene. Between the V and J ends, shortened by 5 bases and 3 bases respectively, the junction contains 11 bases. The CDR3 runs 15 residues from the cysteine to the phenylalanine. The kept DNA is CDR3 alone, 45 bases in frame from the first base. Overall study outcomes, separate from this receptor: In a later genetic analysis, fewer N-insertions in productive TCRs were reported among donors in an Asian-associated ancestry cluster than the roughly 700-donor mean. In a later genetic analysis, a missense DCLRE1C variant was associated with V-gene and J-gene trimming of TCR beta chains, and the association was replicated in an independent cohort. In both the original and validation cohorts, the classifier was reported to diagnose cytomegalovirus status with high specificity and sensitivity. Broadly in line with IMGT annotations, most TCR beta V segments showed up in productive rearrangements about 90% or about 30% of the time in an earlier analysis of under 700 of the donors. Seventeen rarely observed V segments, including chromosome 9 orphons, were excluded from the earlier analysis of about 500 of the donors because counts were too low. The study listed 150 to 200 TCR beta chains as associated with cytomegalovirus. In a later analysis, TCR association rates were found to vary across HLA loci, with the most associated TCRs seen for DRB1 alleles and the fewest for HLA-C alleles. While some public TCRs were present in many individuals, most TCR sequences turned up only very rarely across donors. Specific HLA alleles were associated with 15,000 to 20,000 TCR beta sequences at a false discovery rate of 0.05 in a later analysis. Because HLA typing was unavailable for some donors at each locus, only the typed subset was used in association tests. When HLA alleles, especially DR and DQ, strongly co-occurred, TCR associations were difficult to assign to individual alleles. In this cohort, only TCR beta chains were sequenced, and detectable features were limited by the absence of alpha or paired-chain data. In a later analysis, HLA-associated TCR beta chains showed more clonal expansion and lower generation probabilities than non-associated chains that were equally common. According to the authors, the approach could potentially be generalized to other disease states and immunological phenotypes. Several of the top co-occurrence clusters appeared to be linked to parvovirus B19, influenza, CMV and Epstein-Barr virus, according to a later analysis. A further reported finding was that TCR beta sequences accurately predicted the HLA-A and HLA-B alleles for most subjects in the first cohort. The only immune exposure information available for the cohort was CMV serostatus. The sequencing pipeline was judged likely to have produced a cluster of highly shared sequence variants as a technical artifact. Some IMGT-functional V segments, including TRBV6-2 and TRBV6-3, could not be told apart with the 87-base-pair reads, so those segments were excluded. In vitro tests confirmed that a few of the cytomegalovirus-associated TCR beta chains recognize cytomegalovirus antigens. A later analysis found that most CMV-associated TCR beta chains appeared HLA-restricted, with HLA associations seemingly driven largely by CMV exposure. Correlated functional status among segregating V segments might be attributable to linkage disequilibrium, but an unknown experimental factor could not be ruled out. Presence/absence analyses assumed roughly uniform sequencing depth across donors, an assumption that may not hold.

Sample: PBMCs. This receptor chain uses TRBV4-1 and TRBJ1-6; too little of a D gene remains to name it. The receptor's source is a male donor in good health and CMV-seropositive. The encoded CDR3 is CASSLGSSYNSPLHF. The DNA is TGCGCCAGCAGCTTGGGGAGTAGCTATAATTCACCCCTCCACTTT.